This entry concerns a single T cell receptor beta chain. Its cognate antigen is unknown. Libraries of TCR beta came from iRepertoire HTBI primers plus Arm-PCR of CDR3 regions. TCRdb used MiXCR to reprocess the multiplex PCR reads, holding one entry per CDR3 protein. The table includes 450,000 to 700,000 distinct CDR3 sequences, approximately 13% detected once. The sample comes from a study of regulatory T cells in long-lasting Graves disease. General study findings and limits: It was possible that the small sample size reduced accuracy.

Time point defined: newly diagnosed GD, antithyroid drugs for less than 3 months. Researchers made the TCR library from RNA that was extracted from PBMCs. The diagnosis of Graves' disease used American Thyroid Association guidelines. The data also belong to a second study, concerning T cells in Graves' hyperthyroidism and ophthalmopathy. That study reports: The TCR CDR3 was amplified in a first-round RT-PCR using the HTBI primer set. A model of 13 V-J pairs discriminated ophthalmopathy from stable hyperthyroidism.

The receptor was isolated from a man under 40 with Graves disease. The sequences come from peripheral blood mononuclear cells (PBMCs), collected at new diagnosis, from a patient treated with antithyroid drugs.

CDR3 DNA sequence: TGCAGCGTTCCTCGGGACAGGGTTTCACCCCTCCACTTT. This sequence encodes CSVPRDRVSPLHF. The genes are TRBV29-1 and TRBJ1-6; 9 nucleotides agree with TRBD1. The V gene's germline CDR1 is SQVTM and CDR2 ANQGSEA. The CDR3 runs 13 residues. Trimming removed 5 bases from V and 9 bases from J; junction bases left unmatched: 5. Together with reference TRBV29-1 and TRBJ1-6, the CDR3 gives the full variable domain: SAVISQKPSRDICQRGTSLTIQCQVDSQVTMMFWYRQQPGQSLTLIATANQGSEATYESGFVIDKFPISRPNLTFSTLTVSNMSPEDSSIYLCSVPRDRVSPLHFGNGTRLTVT.